This T cell receptor (beta chain) was sequenced for a study of regulatory T cells in long-lasting Graves disease. Study-level information: Patients newly diagnosed with Graves' had been on antithyroid drugs for under 3 months.

Trimming removed 0 bases from V and 7 bases from J, with 4 bases in between. This CDR3 has 13 residues. Germline lookup yields CDR1 SGHAT and CDR2 FQNNGV. At least ten counts were recorded for this clonotype. TCR beta libraries were built with iRepertoire HTBI primers and Arm-PCR of CDR3 regions. Each CDR3 protein gets one entry after TCRdb re-called the multiplex PCR reads with MiXCR. This table holds some 240,000 distinct CDR3 sequences, 15% to 20% found once. Regarding time point: newly diagnosed GD, antithyroid drugs for less than 3 months. TCR sequences were obtained from RNA taken from PBMCs. This sample was also put to use in a study of T cells in Graves' hyperthyroidism and ophthalmopathy. That report notes: A first-round RT-PCR of the TCR CDR3 used the HTBI primer set. The model foresaw ophthalmopathy a median roughly 6 months prior to onset.

This rearrangement joins TRBV11-2 to TRBJ1-6; no clear D. The sequences come from peripheral blood mononuclear cells (PBMCs), collected at new diagnosis, from a patient treated with antithyroid drugs. This receptor was identified in a woman younger than 45 with Graves disease. The CDR3 sequence: CASSLEENSPLHF. As DNA, the CDR3 is TGTGCCAGCAGCTTAGAGGAGAATTCACCCCTCCACTTT.